Below, 20 T cell receptor beta chains from the same sample are listed, as sequenced in a study of T-cell memory formation after mild COVID-19. One entry per CDR3 protein, called by TCRdb with MiXCR from the 5' RACE reads. The sample carries more than 250,000 distinct CDR3 sequences, about 16% recorded once. Material: PBMCs or a T cell subset sorted from them (not recorded which). The source is a man younger than 35 who had mild COVID-19 (a few samples of this study predate the infection). Cell type and time point are not known.

This clonotype occurred a few times. The chain recombines TRBV12-3 or TRBV12-4 with TRBJ2-5; no firm D call. The V end was cut by 6 bases, the J end by 6 bases, with 17 bases between. The CDR3 runs 14 residues. CDR3: CASSPRADGKTQYF. The CDR3 coding sequence is TGTGCCAGCAGCCCTCGGGCGGACGGCAAGACCCAGTACTTC.

V usage is TRBV7-2 and J usage is TRBJ1-5, with D uncertain. Looked up from germline, CDR1 is SGHTA and CDR2 is FQGNSA. The CDR3 length is 13 residues. V gave up 6 bases and J gave up 5 bases, with 11 bases separating them. The CDR3 sequence is CASSMDGDQPQHF. The DNA of the CDR3 is TGTGCCAGCAGTATGGACGGGGATCAGCCCCAGCATTTT.

The gene calls are TRBV3-1 and TRBJ1-5; possible D gene TRBD1, 5 bases. CDR1 and CDR2 from the germline V gene are LGHDT and YNNKEL (reference sequence). Deletions cut 5 bases from V and 2 bases from J, with 13 bases between. CDR3 length: 15 residues. The CDR3, as DNA: TGTGCCAGCAGCGGGACCTGGGGAGGCAATCAGCCCCAGCATTTT. It specifies CASSGTWGGNQPQHF.

V gene TRBV4-2 combines with J gene TRBJ2-7; 9 nucleotides line up with TRBD2. V shed 0 bases, J shed 5 bases, and the junction held 8 bases outside the gene matches. The CDR3 length is 16 residues. Germline V gives CDR1 LGHNA, CDR2 YNFKEQ. CDR3: CASSQETAGGPNEQYF. CDR3 in DNA: TGTGCCAGCAGCCAAGAGACGGCGGGGGGGCCGAACGAGCAGTACTTC.

J is TRBJ2-7 and V is TRBV7-3; 8 nucleotides agree with TRBD2. The CDR3 is made up of 13 amino acids. Germline CDR1 reads SGHTA; CDR2 reads FQGTGA. J was trimmed by 6 bases and V by 4 bases; bases with no gene match: 5. The DNA for the CDR3 is TGTGCCAGCAGCTCCACCGGGGGGGCCGAGCAGTACTTC. Protein: CASSSTGGAEQYF.

V is TRBV12-3 or TRBV12-4 and J is TRBJ1-1; the D gene is possibly TRBD1 (5 bases). The CDR3 consists of 13 residues. Trimming pared 8 bases from V and 7 bases from J, leaving 17 bases between. The chain's CDR3 is CASDQPGSDEAFF. The CDR3 region has the DNA TGTGCCAGCGACCAGCCAGGGTCGGATGAAGCTTTCTTT.

The table lists this clonotype with a few counts. The chain combines TRBV9 with TRBJ1-2; perhaps TRBD1 as D (5 bases). The CDR3 covers 12 residues. With 3 bases removed from V and 8 bases from J, the gap between germline ends came to 11 bases. Germline CDR1 and CDR2: SGDLS and YYNGEE. The CDR3 region is CASSADSGGYTF. The CDR3 bases are TGTGCCAGCAGCGCTGACAGTGGAGGCTACACCTTC.

The rearrangement uses TRBV7-3 and TRBJ2-1; the D is unclear. This CDR3 is built from 13 residues. Germline values: CDR1 SGHTA, CDR2 FQGTGA. V was cut by 3 bases and J by 4 bases, with 7 bases left in between. The CDR3 sequence is CASSFGPYNEQFF. The CDR3 coding sequence is TGTGCCAGCAGCTTCGGGCCATACAATGAGCAGTTCTTC.

This clonotype appeared a few times. The chain combines TRBV10-3 with TRBJ2-1; D possibly corresponds to TRBD2 (5 bases). The CDR3 consists of 12 residues. In germline, CDR1 is ENHRY, CDR2 SYGVKD. Trimming removed 11 bases from V and 2 bases from J, with 10 bases in between. The CDR3 region is CALGGTYNEQFF. In DNA form, the CDR3 reads TGTGCCCTAGGAGGAACCTACAATGAGCAGTTCTTC.

This clonotype was detected only a few times. This CDR3 reads CSVLGQGAPATNEKLFF. For the CDR3, the DNA is TGCAGCGTCCTGGGACAGGGGGCCCCTGCAACTAATGAAAAACTGTTTTTT. The chain links TRBV29-1 to TRBJ1-4, with 12 bases lining up with TRBD1. Germline assignment: CDR1 SQVTM and CDR2 ANQGSEA. This CDR3 has 17 residues. V lost 6 bases, J lost 0 bases, and 8 bases stayed unmatched.

This clonotype was detected only a few times. The V gene is TRBV30, the J gene TRBJ2-1, with 11 bases aligning to TRBD2. Germline CDR1 and CDR2: GTSNPN and SVGIG (reference sequence). Germline trimming cut 3 bases from V and 5 bases from J; bases unmatched to any gene: 6. The CDR3 is 15 residues long. The CDR3 DNA follows: TGTGCCTGGAGCCATCCGGGACTAGCGGACAATGAGCAGTTCTTC. Protein sequence: CAWSHPGLADNEQFF. Based on the CDR3 plus reference TRBV30 and TRBJ2-1, the full variable domain is SQTIHQWPATLVQPVGSPLSLECTVEGTSNPNLYWYRQAAGRGLQLLFYSVGIGQISSEVPQNLSASRPQDRQFILSSKKLLLSDSGFYLCAWSHPGLADNEQFFGPGTRLTVL.

This clonotype was seen a handful of times. This sequence joins TRBV5-1 and TRBJ2-1; weak D call: TRBD1 (5 bases). V was pared by 6 bases and J by 4 bases, with 17 bases between. This CDR3 is built from 15 residues. Germline loops: CDR1 SGHRS, CDR2 YFSETQ. The CDR3 sequence: CASTRVTDNYNEQFF. The CDR3 nucleotides are TGCGCCAGCACCCGCGTGACAGACAATTACAATGAGCAGTTCTTC.

This clonotype was picked up a small number of times. V usage is TRBV7-2 and J usage is TRBJ2-5; D is uncertain. V lost 2 bases and J 5 bases, leaving 12 bases between the germline ends. This CDR3 has 14 amino acids. Germline lookup yields CDR1 SGHTA and CDR2 FQGNSA. CDR3 loop: CASSLSNAGETQYF. The CDR3 DNA reads TGTGCCAGCAGCTTATCGAACGCTGGGGAGACCCAGTACTTC.

V gene TRBV6-5 combines with J gene TRBJ2-3, with D possibly being TRBD1 (6 bases). The CDR3 contains 15 residues. V lost 5 bases and J lost 1, with 13 bases in between. Germline values: CDR1 MNHEY, CDR2 SVGAGI. The CDR3 here is CASSMGQGRTDTQYF. The CDR3 DNA reads as TGTGCCAGCAGTATGGGCCAGGGGCGCACAGATACGCAGTATTTT.

The rearrangement uses TRBV7-9 and TRBJ1-1; a possible D gene is TRBD1 (5 bases). Trimming cost V 4 bases and J 4 bases, with 7 bases left between them. From germline, CDR1 is SEHNR and CDR2 FQNEAQ (reference sequence). The CDR3 spans 12 residues. The CDR3 bases are TGTGCCAGCAGCTGGGGGTCCACTGAAGCTTTCTTT. Translated, it gives CASSWGSTEAFF.

This chain's CDR3 is CSARESSGANVLTF. DNA for the CDR3: TGCAGTGCCAGGGAATCGTCTGGGGCCAACGTCCTGACTTTC. The gene calls are TRBV20-1 and TRBJ2-6, with a weak D call TRBD1 (5 bases). V lost 6 bases to trimming and J lost 1 base, with 10 bases between them. The CDR3 is 14 residues long. Germline V CDR1 and CDR2: DFQATT, SNEGSKA (reference sequence).

This chain uses TRBV5-1 with TRBJ1-2, with 11 bases identical to TRBD1. Germline loops: CDR1 SGHRS, CDR2 YFSETQ. CDR3 length: 15 amino acids. The J segment lost 4 bases and the V segment lost 2 bases, leaving 4 bases of the junction unmatched. The CDR3 loop reads CASSLRTGGPYGYTF. The CDR3 coding sequence is TGCGCCAGCAGCTTAAGGACAGGGGGCCCCTATGGCTACACCTTC.

The chain links TRBV5-6 to TRBJ2-3; D gene uncertain. Trimming took off 0 bases at V and 0 bases at J, with 11 bases between the two ends. The CDR3 is 16 residues long. CDR1 and CDR2 from the germline V gene are SGHDT and YYEEEE. DNA for the CDR3: TGTGCCAGCAGCTTGGTGGTCACGCCGAGCACAGATACGCAGTATTTT. Translation gives CASSLVVTPSTDTQYF.

V usage is TRBV25-1 and J usage is TRBJ2-5; 7 bases align to TRBD2. CDR3 size: 14 residues. CDR1 is MGHDK and CDR2 is SYGVNS in the germline V gene. After removal of 1 base from V and 3 bases from J, the junction contained 2 bases not matched to a gene. The CDR3 nucleotides are TGTGCCAGCAGTGAATGGAGCGGGGAAGAGACCCAGTACTTC. Amino acid sequence: CASSEWSGEETQYF.

This clonotype was recorded a few times. V and J are TRBV14 and TRBJ1-4, with D possibly matching TRBD1 (5 bases). V was trimmed by 5 bases and J by 5 bases, leaving 9 bases between them. Germline assignment: CDR1 SGHDN and CDR2 FVKESK. The CDR3 length is 13 residues. The CDR3 region is CASSGARNEKLFF. For the CDR3, the DNA is TGTGCCAGCAGCGGGGCCCGAAATGAAAAACTGTTTTTT.